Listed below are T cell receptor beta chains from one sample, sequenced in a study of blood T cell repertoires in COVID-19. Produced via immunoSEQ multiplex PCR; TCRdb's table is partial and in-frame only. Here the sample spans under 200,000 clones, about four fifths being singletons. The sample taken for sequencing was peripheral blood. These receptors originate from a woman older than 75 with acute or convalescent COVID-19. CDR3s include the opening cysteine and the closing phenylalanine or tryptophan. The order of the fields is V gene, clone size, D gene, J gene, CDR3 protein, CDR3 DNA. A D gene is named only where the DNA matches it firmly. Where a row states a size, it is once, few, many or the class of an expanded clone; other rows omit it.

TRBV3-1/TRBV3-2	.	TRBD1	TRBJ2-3	CASSLGQTNTDTQYF	TGTGCCAGCAGCCTGGGACAGACTAACACAGATACGCAGTATTTT
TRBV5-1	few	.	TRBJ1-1	CASSLGPNTEAFF	TGCGCCAGCAGCTTGGGGCCTAACACTGAAGCTTTCTTT
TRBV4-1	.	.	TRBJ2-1	CASSQDPSWPFEQFF	TGCGCCAGCAGCCAAGATCCCAGTTGGCCGTTTGAGCAGTTCTTC
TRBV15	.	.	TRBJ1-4	CATSRNRATNEKLFF	TGTGCCACCAGCAGAAACAGAGCAACTAATGAAAAACTGTTTTTT
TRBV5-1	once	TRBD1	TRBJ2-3	CASSSRDRDSTDTQYF	TGCGCCAGCAGCTCCCGGGACAGGGATAGCACAGATACGCAGTATTTT
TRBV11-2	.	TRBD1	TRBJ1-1	CASSTRTGENTEAFF	TGTGCCAGCAGCACCCGGACAGGGGAGAACACTGAAGCTTTCTTT
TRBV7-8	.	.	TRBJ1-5	CASSLGTVNSNQPQHF	TGTGCCAGCAGCTTAGGGACAGTTAATAGCAATCAGCCCCAGCATTTT
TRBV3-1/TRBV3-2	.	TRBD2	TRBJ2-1	CASSWSGGRQVEQFF	TGTGCCAGCAGCTGGAGCGGGGGGCGTCAGGTTGAGCAGTTCTTC
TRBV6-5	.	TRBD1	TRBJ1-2	CASSMDREGNGYTF	TGTGCCAGCAGCATGGACAGGGAGGGGAATGGCTACACCTTC
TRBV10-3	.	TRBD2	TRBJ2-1	CAIRGTSGTSYNEQFF	TGTGCCATCAGAGGGACTAGCGGGACTTCTTACAATGAGCAGTTCTTC
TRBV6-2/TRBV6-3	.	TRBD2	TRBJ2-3	CASSYSRLAGLDTQYF	TGTGCCAGCAGTTACTCGCGGCTAGCGGGACTGGATACGCAGTATTTT
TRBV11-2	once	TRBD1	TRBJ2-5	CASSLGKGATQYF	TGTGCCAGCAGCTTAGGCAAGGGGGCGACCCAGTACTTC
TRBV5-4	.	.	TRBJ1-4	CASSPEQGTNEKLFF	TGTGCCAGCAGCCCGGAGCAGGGAACTAATGAAAAACTGTTTTTT
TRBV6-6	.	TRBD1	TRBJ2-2	CASRQRTGGYTGELFF	TGTGCCAGCAGACAGAGGACAGGGGGCTACACCGGGGAGCTGTTTTTT
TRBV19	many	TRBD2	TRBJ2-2	CASSIRLAGRFSGELFF	TGTGCCAGTAGTATACGACTAGCGGGAAGGTTCTCCGGGGAGCTGTTTTTT
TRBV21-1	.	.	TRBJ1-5	CASSKVGDHSNQPQHF	TGTGCCAGCAGCAAAGTCGGAGATCATAGCAATCAGCCCCAGCATTTT
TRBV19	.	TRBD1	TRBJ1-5	CASGQGVSQPQHF	TGTGCCAGTGGACAGGGTGTCAGTCAGCCCCAGCATTTT
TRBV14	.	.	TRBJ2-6	CASSQDRVSGANVLTF	TGTGCCAGCAGCCAAGACAGGGTCTCTGGGGCCAACGTCCTGACTTTC
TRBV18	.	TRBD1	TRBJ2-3	CASSLRDRVIDTQYF	TGTGCCAGCTCCCTCCGGGACAGGGTCATCGATACGCAGTATTTT
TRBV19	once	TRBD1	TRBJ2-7	CASSVAGQGAYEQYF	TGTGCCAGTAGTGTAGCGGGACAGGGGGCATACGAGCAGTACTTC
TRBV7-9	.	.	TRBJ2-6	CASSFQGAGGANVLTF	TGTGCCAGCAGCTTTCAAGGGGCGGGGGGGGCCAACGTCCTGACTTTC
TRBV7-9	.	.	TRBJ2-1	CASSPGHGGVGEQFF	TGTGCCAGCAGCCCCGGCCATGGAGGGGTGGGTGAGCAGTTCTTC
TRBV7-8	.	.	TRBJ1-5	CASSLALRDQPQHF	TGTGCCAGCAGCTTAGCCCTGAGAGATCAGCCCCAGCATTTT
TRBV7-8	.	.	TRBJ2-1	CASSSWGNRDREQFF	TGTGCCAGCAGCTCATGGGGAAACAGGGATCGTGAGCAGTTCTTC
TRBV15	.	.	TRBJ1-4	CATSSWYESEKLFF	TGTGCCACCAGCAGTTGGTATGAGAGTGAAAAACTGTTTTTT
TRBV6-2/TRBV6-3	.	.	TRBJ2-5	CASSRTGLLETQYF	TGTGCCAGCAGCCGAACAGGGTTGTTGGAGACCCAGTACTTC
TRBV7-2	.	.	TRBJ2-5	CASSPPRGNQETQYF	TGTGCCAGCAGCCCTCCCAGGGGCAACCAAGAGACCCAGTACTTC
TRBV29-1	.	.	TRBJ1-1	CSVEAGYTEAFF	TGCAGCGTTGAAGCAGGTTACACTGAAGCTTTCTTT
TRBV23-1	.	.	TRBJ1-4	CASSQTPGQGEKLFF	TGCGCCAGCAGTCAAACTCCGGGTCAGGGTGAAAAACTGTTTTTT
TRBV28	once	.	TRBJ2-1	CASSFRLASYNEQFF	TGTGCCAGCAGTTTTCGGCTAGCGAGCTACAATGAGCAGTTCTTC
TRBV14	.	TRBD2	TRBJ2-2	CASSQVSGRAGELFF	TGTGCCAGCAGCCAAGTTAGCGGGAGAGCCGGGGAGCTGTTTTTT
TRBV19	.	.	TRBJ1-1	CASSIPAGLNTEAFF	TGTGCCAGTAGTATCCCCGCAGGATTGAACACTGAAGCTTTCTTT
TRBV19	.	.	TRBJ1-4	CASSRGGRRGNEKLFF	TGTGCCAGTAGTAGAGGGGGAAGAAGGGGAAATGAAAAACTGTTTTTT
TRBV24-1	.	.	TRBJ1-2	CATSTEWGYTF	TGTGCCACCTCAACAGAGTGGGGCTACACCTTC
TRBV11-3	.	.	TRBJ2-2	CASSLFGNTGELFF	TGTGCCAGCAGCTTATTCGGGAACACCGGGGAGCTGTTTTTT
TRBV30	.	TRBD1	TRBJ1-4	CAWSSGGKREKLFF	TGTGCCTGGAGTTCAGGGGGCAAACGGGAAAAACTGTTTTTT
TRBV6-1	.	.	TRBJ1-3	CASSESRPAGAYLGNTIYF	TGTGCCAGCAGTGAGAGCCGACCTGCGGGGGCGTACCTGGGAAACACCATATATTTT
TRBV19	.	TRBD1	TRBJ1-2	CASRRTGDDGGYTF	TGTGCCAGTAGACGGACAGGGGATGATGGTGGCTACACCTTC
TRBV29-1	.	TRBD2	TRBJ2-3	CSVEDRLGTSGRAWGTDTQYF	TGCAGCGTTGAAGATCGTCTAGGGACTAGCGGGAGGGCTTGGGGCACAGATACGCAGTATTTT
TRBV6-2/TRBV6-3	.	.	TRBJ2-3	CASSYQQGPDTQYF	TGTGCCAGCAGTTACCAACAGGGCCCAGATACGCAGTATTTT
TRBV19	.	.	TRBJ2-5	CASSPRTDFFQETQYF	TGTGCCAGTAGCCCGAGGACAGATTTTTTCCAAGAGACCCAGTACTTC
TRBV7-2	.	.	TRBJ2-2	CASSHGGETGELFF	TGTGCCAGCAGCCACGGCGGGGAAACCGGGGAGCTGTTTTTT
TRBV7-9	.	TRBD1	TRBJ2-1	CASSLGQGQGYSNEQFF	TGTGCCAGCAGCTTAGGGCAGGGACAGGGGTATTCCAATGAGCAGTTCTTC
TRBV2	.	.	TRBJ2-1	CASSELAGARGEQFF	TGTGCCAGCAGTGAACTGGCAGGGGCTAGGGGTGAGCAGTTCTTC